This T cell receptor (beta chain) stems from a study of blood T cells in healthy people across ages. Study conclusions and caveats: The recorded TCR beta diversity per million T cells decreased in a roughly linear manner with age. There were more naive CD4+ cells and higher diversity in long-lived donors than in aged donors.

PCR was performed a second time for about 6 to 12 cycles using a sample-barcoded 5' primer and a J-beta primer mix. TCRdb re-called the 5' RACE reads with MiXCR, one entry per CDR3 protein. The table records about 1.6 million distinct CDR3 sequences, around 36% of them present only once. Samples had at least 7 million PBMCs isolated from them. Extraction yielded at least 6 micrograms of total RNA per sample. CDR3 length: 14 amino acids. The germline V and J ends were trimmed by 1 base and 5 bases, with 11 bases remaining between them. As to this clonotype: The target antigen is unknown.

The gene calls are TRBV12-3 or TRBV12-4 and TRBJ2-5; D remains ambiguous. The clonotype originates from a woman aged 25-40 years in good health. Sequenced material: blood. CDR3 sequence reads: CASSLDSNTETQYF. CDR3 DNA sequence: TGTGCCAGCAGTTTAGACTCAAACACCGAGACCCAGTACTTC.